This T cell receptor (beta chain) was recorded in a study of cytomegalovirus exposure and HLA in healthy donors. Data came from immunoSEQ multiplex PCR; TCRdb stores just in-frame clones and leaves some out. The data show about 200,000 clones, about 90% seen once. This clonotype was obtained from a woman under 30 in good health and CMV-seronegative. The sequenced sample consisted of PBMCs.

The CDR3 DNA reads TGTGCCAGCACCCTATCCCCCATCGGGGAGACCCAGTACTTC. It specifies CASTLSPIGETQYF. V and J are TRBV11-2 and TRBJ2-5; D gene ambiguous. V was clipped by 7 bases and J by 5 bases, with 17 bases between them. CDR1 is SGHAT, CDR2 FQNNGV, per germline. This CDR3 region has 14 residues.